The 22 T cell receptor beta chains reported below all come from one sample, sequenced in a study of T cell changes during pregnancy in multiple sclerosis. Using immunoSEQ multiplex PCR, the repertoire was profiled, and TCRdb retains in-frame clones only, with some absent. The sample contains more than 45,000 clones, approximately 90% of which appear only once. Here the sequenced sample was CD4+ T cells from peripheral blood mononuclear cells, taken after pregnancy. The receptors were gathered from a female donor with multiple sclerosis, enrolled in a pregnancy study.

CDR3 in amino acids: CAVKGQGYEQYF. CDR3 sequence (DNA): TGTGCCGTAAAGGGACAGGGCTACGAGCAGTACTTC. The rearrangement links TRBV25-1 to TRBJ2-7, with 9 bases aligning to TRBD1. The germline gives CDR1 MGHDK, CDR2 SYGVNS. This CDR3 is built from 12 residues. V lost 11 bases to trimming and J lost 3 bases; unmatched junction nucleotides: 5.

V is TRBV5-1 and J is TRBJ1-1, with D possibly being TRBD1 (6 bases). Looked up from germline, CDR1 is SGHRS and CDR2 is YFSETQ. This CDR3 spans 14 amino acids. The germline V and J ends were trimmed by 5 bases and 0 bases, with 11 bases remaining between them. This CDR3 reads CASRITGLNTEAFF. CDR3 bases: TGCGCCAGCAGGATTACAGGGCTGAACACTGAAGCTTTCTTT.

This clone has only one observation. V usage is TRBV5-4 and J usage is TRBJ2-1; 8 nucleotides match TRBD1. Germline CDR1 is SGHNT and CDR2 is YYREEE (reference sequence). The junction had 8 bases not matched to a gene; V was cut back by 4 bases and J by 8 bases. The CDR3 contains 14 residues. The CDR3 reads CASSIGQGRDEQFF. CDR3 nucleotides: TGTGCCAGCAGCATAGGACAGGGTCGAGATGAGCAGTTCTTC.

Of note for this clone: Other nucleotide sequences from this sample produce the same CDR3. As DNA, the CDR3 is TGCGCCAGCAGCTTGGGGGGAGGTGAGACCCAGTACTTC. Its translation is CASSLGGGETQYF. V usage is TRBV5-1 and J usage is TRBJ2-5; D possibly corresponds to TRBD2 (6 bases). Germline V gene data show CDR1 as SGHRS and CDR2 as YFSETQ. The CDR3 spans 13 residues. V dropped 0 bases and J dropped 5 bases, with 8 bases sitting between them. The full variable domain, with the rest looked up from reference TRBV5-1 and TRBJ2-5, is KAGVTQTPRYLIKTRGQQVTLSCSPISGHRSVSWYQQTPGQGLQFLFEYFSETQRNKGNFPGRFSGRQFSNSRSEMNVSTLELGDSALYLCASSLGGGETQYFGPGTRLLVL.

CDR3 bases: TGCGCCAGCAGCCCATTTCAGAATGGCGACAGCCAAGAGACCCAGTACTTC. This sequence encodes CASSPFQNGDSQETQYF. The chain is built from TRBV4-1 and TRBJ2-5; perhaps TRBD1 as D (5 bases). The CDR3 has 17 amino acids. Germline loops: CDR1 MGHRA, CDR2 YSYEKL. Trimming pared 4 bases from V and 1 base from J, leaving 19 bases between.

The chain has TRBV28 and TRBJ2-7, with 11 bases aligning to TRBD2. This CDR3 comprises 19 residues. CDR1 MDHEN and CDR2 SYDVKM come from the germline V gene. V was pared by 5 bases and J by 0 bases, with 15 bases of the junction left unmatched. CDR3 amino acids: CASSTTSGSFIRVSYEQYF. CDR3 sequence (DNA): TGTGCCAGCAGTACAACTAGCGGGAGTTTTATAAGGGTCTCCTACGAGCAGTACTTC.

The table lists this clone with a few counts. This chain joins TRBV10-3 and TRBJ2-1; 14 bases match TRBD2. The V and J ends lost 5 bases and 6 bases, in that order; junction bases with no gene match: 3. This CDR3 region has 15 residues. Germline assignment: CDR1 ENHRY and CDR2 SYGVKD. CDR3 sequence (DNA): TGTGCCATCAGTCCGGGACTAGCGGGGGTCAATGAGCAGTTCTTC. It yields the protein CAISPGLAGVNEQFF.

This chain joins TRBV4-1 and TRBJ2-1, with 9 bases that match TRBD1. Germline lookup yields CDR1 MGHRA and CDR2 YSYEKL. V dropped 1 base and J dropped 6; count of bases not matched to a gene: 7. The CDR3 runs 16 residues. CDR3 coding DNA: TGCGCCAGCAGCCAAGTGGGGGGACAGGGTGGCAATGAGCAGTTCTTC. Translated: CASSQVGGQGGNEQFF.

The chain links TRBV5-6 to TRBJ1-4, with 8 bases fitting TRBD1. This CDR3 is built from 15 residues. Germline-derived CDR1 and CDR2 are SGHDT and YYEEEE. With 0 bases clipped from V and 5 bases from J, the junction kept 3 bases outside the gene matches. CDR3 bases: TGTGCCAGCAGCTTGGCTGGGACAGGAAATGAAAAACTGTTTTTT. Amino acids: CASSLAGTGNEKLFF.

The table lists this clone with a count of one. The rearrangement joins TRBV28 to TRBJ2-1, with D perhaps TRBD1 (6 bases). Trimming pared 10 bases from V and 3 bases from J, leaving 13 bases between. Germline V gene data show CDR1 as MDHEN and CDR2 as SYDVKM. The CDR3 runs 13 residues. CDR3 DNA: TGTGCCACCCGGCCAGGGGTCTACAATGAGCAGTTCTTC. Its translation: CATRPGVYNEQFF. The full variable domain, its missing parts supplied by reference TRBV28 and TRBJ2-1, is DVKVTQSSRYLVKRTGEKVFLECVQDMDHENMFWYRQDPGLGLRLIYFSYDVKMKEKGDIPEGYSVSREKKERFSLILESASTNQTSMYLCATRPGVYNEQFFGPGTRLTVL.

The chain joins TRBV30 to TRBJ1-2, with D hard to call. CDR1 and CDR2 from the germline V gene are GTSNPN and SVGIG (reference sequence). V was clipped by 5 bases and J by 0 bases, with 19 bases between them. This CDR3 has 16 residues. The CDR3 DNA follows: TGTGCCTGGGTACGATCAGGTTTCTTAGCTAACTATGGCTACACCTTC. It codes for CAWVRSGFLANYGYTF.

This chain connects TRBV14 to TRBJ1-2, with D hard to call. Trimming cost V 2 bases and J 5 bases, with 12 bases left between them. Per germline, CDR1 SGHDN and CDR2 FVKESK. The CDR3 consists of 14 residues. The CDR3 nucleotides read TGTGCCAGCAGCCAATCGATTCAGATTTATGGCTACACCTTC. It specifies CASSQSIQIYGYTF.

The V call is TRBV18, the J call TRBJ2-1; D gene ambiguous. Between the trimmed V and J ends, which lost 3 bases and 7 bases, there was a span of 10 bases. The CDR3 covers 13 residues. Per the germline V gene, CDR1 is KGHSH and CDR2 is LQKENI. CDR3 sequence: CASSPSGGNEQFF. CDR3 sequence (DNA): TGTGCCAGCTCACCGTCGGGTGGTAATGAGCAGTTCTTC. Combining the CDR3 with reference TRBV18 and TRBJ2-1 gives the whole variable domain NAGVMQNPRHLVRRRGQEARLRCSPMKGHSHVYWYRQLPEEGLKFMVYLQKENIIDESGMPKERFSAEFPKEGPSILRIQQVVRGDSAAYFCASSPSGGNEQFFGPGTRLTVL.

The chain combines TRBV13 with TRBJ2-3; D uncertain. Per germline, CDR1 PRHDT and CDR2 FYEKMQ (reference sequence). The CDR3 contains 12 residues. The V gene lost 5 bases and the J gene lost 2 bases, with 5 bases spanning the gap. In nucleotides, the CDR3 is TGTGCCAGCAGCCCAAACACAGATACGCAGTATTTT. It yields the protein CASSPNTDTQYF.

The V gene is TRBV7-2, the J gene TRBJ2-7, with 13 positions matching TRBD2. V was clipped by 4 bases and J by 5 bases; unmatched bases: 8. CDR3 length: 16 amino acids. Germline values: CDR1 SGHTA, CDR2 FQGNSA. The CDR3 nucleotides are TGTGCCAGCAGCTCTAGGACTAGCGGGAGAGTCAACGAGCAGTACTTC. It encodes CASSSRTSGRVNEQYF.

This chain joins TRBV29-1 and TRBJ1-2; possibly TRBD1 for D (6 bases). Between the trimmed V and J ends, which lost 4 bases and 4 bases, there was a span of 10 bases. From germline, CDR1 is SQVTM and CDR2 ANQGSEA. The CDR3 runs to 12 residues. The DNA of the CDR3 is TGCAGCGTTGCTACAGGGCTCTATGGCTACACCTTC. It codes for CSVATGLYGYTF. The full variable domain, rest sourced from reference TRBV29-1 and TRBJ1-2, is SAVISQKPSRDICQRGTSLTIQCQVDSQVTMMFWYRQQPGQSLTLIATANQGSEATYESGFVIDKFPISRPNLTFSTLTVSNMSPEDSSIYLCSVATGLYGYTFGSGTRLTVV.

The rearrangement links TRBV9 to TRBJ2-3; D unresolved. Germline assignment: CDR1 SGDLS and CDR2 YYNGEE. The CDR3 is 15 residues long. The germline V and J ends were trimmed by 4 bases and 2 bases, with 14 bases remaining between them. DNA for the CDR3: TGTGCCAGCAGCCCACATCCGGGTTTCACAGATACGCAGTATTTT. Translated: CASSPHPGFTDTQYF. The entire variable domain, with the rest obtained from reference TRBV9 and TRBJ2-3, is as follows: DSGVTQTPKHLITATGQRVTLRCSPRSGDLSVYWYQQSLDQGLQFLIQYYNGEERAKGNILERFSAQQFPDLHSELNLSSLELGDSALYFCASSPHPGFTDTQYFGPGTRLTVL.

Turning to this clone: The junction departs from the called germline gene at one end, perhaps through a read error. The chain recombines TRBV7-7 with TRBJ2-1, with TRBD2 matching over 9 bases. The germline gives CDR1 SSHAT, CDR2 FNYEAQ (reference sequence). CDR3 length: 15 residues. The CDR3 nucleotides read TGTGCTAGCAGCTTAGTAGCGGGAGCTGACAATGAGCAGTTCTTC. Translated: CASSLVAGADNEQFF.

This sequence joins TRBV10-3 and TRBJ1-2; 10 positions match TRBD1. V shed 2 bases, J shed 7 bases, and the junction held 10 bases outside the gene matches. The CDR3 runs 16 residues. CDR1 ENHRY and CDR2 SYGVKD come from the germline V gene. The CDR3, as DNA: TGTGCCATCAGTGAGGGCCGCGACAGGGGGCATGGTGGCTACACCTTC. This gives the protein CAISEGRDRGHGGYTF.

The chain combines TRBV7-6 with TRBJ2-1, with TRBD2 identical over 13 bases. J gave up 2 bases and V 4 bases, and 5 bases lay outside the gene matches. Germline-derived CDR1 and CDR2 are SGHVS and FNYEAQ. This CDR3 has 17 residues. The DNA of the CDR3 is TGTGCCAGCAGCTCCGGGACTAGCGGGAACCCCTACAATGAGCAGTTCTTC. Translating it yields CASSSGTSGNPYNEQFF.

J is TRBJ2-7 and V is TRBV5-1; 10 bases are a match to TRBD2. This CDR3 region has 15 residues. Trimming removed 0 bases from V and 6 bases from J; junction bases left unmatched: 6. Per germline, CDR1 SGHRS and CDR2 YFSETQ. The CDR3 region is CASSLVASGSGEQYF. CDR3 sequence (DNA): TGCGCCAGCAGCTTGGTGGCTAGCGGGAGTGGCGAGCAGTACTTC. Using reference TRBV5-1 and TRBJ2-7 for the parts outside the CDR3, the full variable domain is KAGVTQTPRYLIKTRGQQVTLSCSPISGHRSVSWYQQTPGQGLQFLFEYFSETQRNKGNFPGRFSGRQFSNSRSEMNVSTLELGDSALYLCASSLVASGSGEQYFGPGTRLTVT.

This clone appeared a few times. The chain employs TRBV4-1 and TRBJ1-1; D remains ambiguous. The CDR3 is made up of 16 amino acids. V lost 1 base and J 1 base, leaving 13 bases between the germline ends. The germline V gene encodes CDR1 MGHRA and CDR2 YSYEKL. The DNA for the CDR3 is TGCGCCAGCAGCCAAGTTGCCCTCCGGGGGAACACTGAAGCTTTCTTT. This sequence encodes CASSQVALRGNTEAFF.